This T cell receptor (beta chain) was obtained from a study of cytomegalovirus exposure and HLA in healthy donors. Study-wide background: An early release of data contained approximately 80 million unique TCRs, which came from HLA-typed donors.

Donors were ostensibly healthy at sampling, although undocumented immune exposures were probable. This clone was picked up a small number of times. Its target is not known. General study findings and limits: Several top significant clusters appeared, in a later analysis, to be linked to common viral pathogens. It was assumed in the presence/absence analyses that sequencing depth was roughly uniform across donors.

The PCR used 60 Vbeta and 13 Jbeta primers. Sequencing used immunoSEQ multiplex PCR; TCRdb keeps in-frame clones, though not all of them. The table has approximately 150,000 clones, 80% to 85% seen once; the top ten hold 2.5% to 3%. The length of the CDR3 is 13 residues. Trimming took 7 bases from V and 1 from J, leaving 10 bases between them. Per the germline V gene, CDR1 is MNHNS and CDR2 is SASEGT. Sequencing was done on a sample of PBMCs. V is TRBV6-1 and J is TRBJ1-1; maybe TRBD1 (6 bases). The sequence came from a woman aged 30 to 39 in good health and CMV-seronegative. CDR3 bases: TGTGCCAGCACATGGACAGAGAACACTGAAGCTTTCTTT. Amino acid sequence: CASTWTENTEAFF.